Listed here is a single TCR beta chain. V lost 3 bases to trimming and J lost 8 bases; unmatched junction nucleotides: 6. Germline-derived CDR1 and CDR2 are PRHDT and FYEKMQ (reference sequence). This CDR3 region has 13 residues. The sample is drawn from a study of blood T cell repertoires in COVID-19. Study at large: Sites in the United States, Italy and Spain provided acute and convalescent COVID-19 samples.

Generated by immunoSEQ multiplex PCR, the TCRdb table keeps only in-frame clones and is missing some. The repertoire has 55,000 to 90,000 clones, about 91% of them found once; the top ten carry under 15%. The sample taken for sequencing was peripheral blood. V usage is TRBV13 and J usage is TRBJ1-2, with TRBD1 matching 7 bases. The TCR comes from a human donor with active COVID-19. The donor label of this sample is uncertain. CDR3 loop: CASSFAGGRGYTF. The CDR3 nucleotides are TGTGCCAGCAGCTTCGCAGGGGGGAGAGGCTACACCTTC.